The present T cell receptor beta chain was sequenced within a study of vaccination and CD4 T cells after COVID-19. Study at large: Participants were administered two doses of either the BNT162b2 or the mRNA-1273 vaccine.

As to treatment: roughly 10-day PBMC culture with coronavirus spike peptide pools or control peptides (ViraFEST assay). The unexposed donor gave CD4+ T cells before the COVID-19 pandemic (2011-2018). Scientists ran DNA taken from cultured CD4+ T cells through the Oncomine TCR Beta short-read assay for sequencing. Extraction of genomic DNA was performed on cultured CD4+ T cells. One entry per CDR3 protein results from TCRdb running MiXCR on the PCR reads. This sample has more than 8,500 distinct CDR3 sequences, with more than 25% found just once. Per the germline V gene, CDR1 is MDHEN and CDR2 is SYDVKM. V gave up 1 base and J gave up 7 bases, with 10 bases separating them. The CDR3 runs to 13 residues. Points on this clonotype: The antigen remains unidentified.

Sequenced sample: CD4+ T cells from blood, cultured in vitro. This chain connects TRBV28 to TRBJ1-1, with unresolved D. This TCR was sampled from a human donor in good health. CDR3 region: CASSLLAGLEAFF. The CDR3 DNA is TGTGCCAGCAGTTTATTGGCCGGCCTTGAAGCTTTCTTT.